Presented here are 24 T cell receptor beta chains from one specimen sequenced in a study of T cells after yellow fever vaccination. TCRdb passed the 5' RACE reads through MiXCR, listing each CDR3 protein once. Of around 530,000 distinct CDR3 sequences listed, 17% are singletons. The sample consisted of PBMCs, taken 5 days after the first yellow fever vaccination. Every receptor here comes from a young man who received the YFV17D yellow fever vaccine.

The chain employs TRBV6-2 or TRBV6-3 and TRBJ1-3; D may be TRBD1 (5 bases). CDR3 length equals 15 residues. Trimming stripped 2 bases from V and 0 bases from J, with 8 bases between. The V gene's germline CDR1 is MNHEY and CDR2 SVGEGT. The CDR3 DNA follows: TGTGCCAGCAGTTACGGGGCACCCTCTGGAAACACCATATATTTT. Its translation is CASSYGAPSGNTIYF.

The gene calls are TRBV7-9 and TRBJ1-1; no definite D call. Germline values: CDR1 SEHNR, CDR2 FQNEAQ (reference sequence). With 3 bases removed from V and 3 bases from J, the gap between germline ends came to 8 bases. The CDR3 totals 13 residues. The CDR3 protein is CASSFHGDTEAFF. The DNA for the CDR3 is TGTGCCAGCAGCTTCCACGGGGACACTGAAGCTTTCTTT.

The gene calls are TRBV20-1 and TRBJ1-6, with TRBD1 matching over 9 bases. The CDR3 is 15 residues long. Germline CDR1 DFQATT, CDR2 SNEGSKA (reference sequence). J lost 6 bases, V lost 6 bases, and 9 bases had no gene match. CDR3 residues: CSAPGQGLINSPLHF. The CDR3 region has the DNA TGCAGTGCACCCGGACAGGGGCTGATTAATTCACCCCTCCACTTT.

The table lists this clonotype with a few counts. This rearrangement joins TRBV20-1 to TRBJ2-1; no clear D gene. Trimming removed 3 bases at V and 3 bases at J, with 3 bases between. CDR3 length: 11 amino acids. Germline CDR1 is DFQATT and CDR2 is SNEGSKA (reference sequence). CDR3: CSASHYNEQFF. CDR3 DNA: TGCAGTGCTAGTCACTACAATGAGCAGTTCTTC.

This clonotype was seen a handful of times. The chain uses TRBV12-3 or TRBV12-4 and TRBJ1-5; the D is unclear. The CDR3 totals 12 residues. The germline V and J ends were trimmed by 7 bases and 5 bases, with 9 bases remaining between them. Written as DNA, the CDR3 is TGTGCCAGCACCTACTGGGATCAGCCCCAGCATTTT. It yields the protein CASTYWDQPQHF.

The rearrangement uses TRBV27 and TRBJ2-3; 7 nucleotides agree with TRBD1. The CDR3 is 14 amino acids. After removal of 7 bases from V and 5 bases from J, the junction contained 9 bases not matched to a gene. Germline lookup yields CDR1 MNHEY and CDR2 SMNVEV (reference sequence). The CDR3 loop reads CASKTSGQKDTQYF. Written as DNA, the CDR3 is TGTGCCAGCAAAACATCGGGACAGAAAGATACGCAGTATTTT.

The sample holds many counts of this clonotype. This chain joins TRBV7-2 and TRBJ2-3, with 10 bases lining up with TRBD2. With V trimmed by 0 bases and J by 4 bases, 4 bases remained unmatched. This CDR3 spans 16 amino acids. Germline assignment: CDR1 SGHTA and CDR2 FQGNSA. CDR3 in amino acids: CASSLAILAGADTQYF. DNA of the CDR3: TGTGCCAGCAGCTTAGCGATTCTAGCGGGGGCAGATACGCAGTATTTT.

This clonotype showed up just a few times. J is TRBJ2-5 and V is TRBV3-1; D unclear. Trimming took off 5 bases at V and 7 bases at J, with 17 bases between the two ends. The CDR3 is 14 amino acids. Germline values: CDR1 LGHDT, CDR2 YNNKEL (reference sequence). The CDR3 coding sequence is TGTGCCAGCAGCGCTACCGGCCAAGGCGGGACCCAGTACTTC. The encoded protein is CASSATGQGGTQYF.

A few counts support this clonotype. The chain couples TRBV4-1 to TRBJ2-4; 11 nucleotides match TRBD2. Germline V gene sequence: CDR1 MGHRA, CDR2 YSYEKL. Unmatched junction bases numbered 12, after V lost 0 bases and J lost 14 bases. The CDR3 has 16 residues. The CDR3 region has the DNA TGCGCCAGCAGCCAAGACTCTAGGGTAGCGGGGGGGCGAAAGTACTTC. As protein: CASSQDSRVAGGRKYF.

The chain joins TRBV27 to TRBJ2-7; the D gene is possibly TRBD2 (5 bases). The CDR3 consists of 14 residues. In germline, CDR1 is MNHEY, CDR2 SMNVEV (reference sequence). Trimming removed 2 bases at V and 2 bases at J, with 10 bases between. CDR3 amino acids: CASSLDGDTYEQYF. CDR3 sequence (DNA): TGTGCCAGCAGTTTAGACGGGGATACCTACGAGCAGTACTTC.

This clonotype has just a few counts. The chain combines TRBV7-2 with TRBJ2-5; no clear D. Trimming took off 3 bases at V and 2 bases at J, with 10 bases between the two ends. The CDR3 is 14 amino acids. From germline, CDR1 is SGHTA and CDR2 FQGNSA. In DNA, the CDR3 is TGTGCCAGCAGCTTCAATACGGCACAAGAGACCCAGTACTTC. Encoded protein: CASSFNTAQETQYF. Using reference TRBV7-2 and TRBJ2-5 for the parts outside the CDR3, the full variable domain is GAGVSQSPSNKVTEKGKDVELRCDPISGHTALYWYRQSLGQGLEFLIYFQGNSAPDKSGLPSDRFSAERTGGSVSTLTIQRTQQEDSAVYLCASSFNTAQETQYFGPGTRLLVL.

This clonotype was seen a handful of times. V is TRBV2 and J is TRBJ2-1, with TRBD2 matching over 7 bases. V lost 2 bases, J lost 5 bases, and 3 bases stayed unmatched. CDR1 SNHLY and CDR2 FYNNEI come from the germline V gene. This CDR3 contains 14 residues. The chain's CDR3 is CASSERLADNEQFF. Written as DNA, the CDR3 is TGTGCCAGCAGTGAACGCCTAGCGGACAATGAGCAGTTCTTC.

This clonotype was picked up a small number of times. The V and J genes are TRBV12-3 or TRBV12-4 and TRBJ2-1; weak D call: TRBD1 (5 bases). Trimming stripped 5 bases from V and 12 bases from J, with 17 bases between. The CDR3 sequence is 13 residues long. This CDR3 is CASSQPRRAWQFF. The CDR3 coding sequence is TGTGCCAGCAGTCAACCCCGCAGGGCATGGCAGTTCTTC.

CDR3 DNA sequence: TGCAGTGCTAGAGGCAGGGGCAATCAGCCCCAGCATTTT. Its translation is CSARGRGNQPQHF. The chain employs TRBV20-1 and TRBJ1-5; D is possibly TRBD1 (5 bases). The CDR3 has 13 amino acids. V lost 1 base, J lost 2 bases, and 6 bases lay in between. The germline V gene has CDR1 DFQATT and CDR2 SNEGSKA (reference sequence).

The chain uses TRBV6-5 and TRBJ2-3; a possible D gene is TRBD1 (6 bases). Germline loops: CDR1 MNHEY, CDR2 SVGAGI. The CDR3 is made up of 14 amino acids. V was cut by 2 bases and J by 6 bases, with 12 bases left in between. CDR3 coding DNA: TGTGCCAGCAGTTACGGCCAGGGGTTGGATACGCAGTATTTT. Translation gives CASSYGQGLDTQYF.

The chain uses TRBV7-9 and TRBJ2-5; tentative D call: TRBD2 (5 bases). The germline CDR1 and CDR2 sequences are SEHNR and FQNEAQ (reference sequence). This CDR3 comprises 14 residues. With 5 bases removed from V and 5 bases from J, the gap between germline ends came to 15 bases. The CDR3 region is CASSPNVGGETQYF. The CDR3 region has the DNA TGTGCCAGCAGCCCCAATGTCGGAGGTGAGACCCAGTACTTC.

The V and J genes are TRBV7-9 and TRBJ2-5; TRBD2 matches 15 bases. The CDR3 totals 17 residues. Germline CDR1 SEHNR, CDR2 FQNEAQ (reference sequence). J gave up 0 bases and V 6 bases, and 5 bases lay outside the gene matches. The CDR3, as DNA: TGTGCCAGCAGACCTGGACTAGCGGGGGGGTACCAAGAGACCCAGTACTTC. Its translation: CASRPGLAGGYQETQYF.

The table lists this clonotype with many counts. V and J are TRBV7-2 and TRBJ2-1; perhaps TRBD2 as D (6 bases). The CDR3 loop spans 14 amino acids. Trimming left V 5 bases short and J 8 bases short, with 16 bases between. The germline CDR1 and CDR2 sequences are SGHTA and FQGNSA. For the CDR3, the DNA is TGTGCCAGCAGCCGCTCCGGGACTCCCGATGAGCAGTTCTTC. This sequence encodes CASSRSGTPDEQFF.

This clonotype occurred a few times. The chain links TRBV7-8 to TRBJ1-5; D not resolved. From germline, CDR1 is SGHVS and CDR2 FQNEAQ. Trimming removed 0 bases from V and 4 bases from J, with 10 bases in between. The CDR3 extends over 15 amino acids. The CDR3 nucleotides read TGTGCCAGCAGCTTAGCATGGACGGAGAATCAGCCCCAGCATTTT. It specifies CASSLAWTENQPQHF.

The rearrangement uses TRBV4-3 and TRBJ2-1; no definite D call. CDR1 and CDR2 from the germline V gene are LGHNA and YSLEER. This CDR3 contains 16 residues. The V and J ends lost 0 bases and 10 bases respectively, with 19 bases between them. This CDR3 reads CASSQDPALSTIEQFF. The CDR3 DNA sequence: TGCGCCAGCAGCCAAGATCCAGCCCTATCTACAATCGAGCAGTTCTTC.

This rearrangement joins TRBV11-2 to TRBJ1-4, with D possibly being TRBD1 (5 bases). The CDR3 has 15 amino acids. Trimming shortened V by 1 base and J by 4 bases, and 10 bases separated the two germline ends. Per the germline V gene, CDR1 is SGHAT and CDR2 is FQNNGV. DNA of the CDR3: TGTGCCAGCAGCTTAGCTGGCAGGGTTAATGAAAAACTGTTTTTT. Protein product: CASSLAGRVNEKLFF.

There are a few counts of this clonotype. The J gene is TRBJ2-7, the V gene TRBV7-6; D might be TRBD2 (5 bases). The V gene lost 1 base and the J gene lost 5 bases, with 15 bases spanning the gap. The CDR3 is made up of 15 amino acids. CDR1 is SGHVS, CDR2 FNYEAQ, per germline. The CDR3 sequence is CASSLVAEEVHEQYF. The CDR3 DNA sequence: TGTGCCAGCAGCTTAGTGGCGGAGGAGGTGCACGAGCAGTACTTC.

This chain uses TRBV20-1 with TRBJ1-6; D perhaps matches TRBD1 (5 bases). The CDR3 totals 17 residues. CDR1 is DFQATT and CDR2 is SNEGSKA in the germline V gene (reference sequence). V shed 0 bases and J shed 4 bases, with 16 bases lying between them. This CDR3 is CSARDLARGRYNSPLHF. CDR3 DNA: TGCAGTGCTAGAGATCTGGCGAGGGGCCGTTATAATTCACCCCTCCACTTT.

This chain joins TRBV4-1 and TRBJ2-1; D unresolved. The V and J ends lost 5 bases and 5 bases respectively, with 10 bases between them. CDR1 and CDR2 (germline): MGHRA, YSYEKL. CDR3 length: 13 amino acids. The CDR3 loop reads CASSNRVHNEQFF. The CDR3 DNA reads as TGCGCCAGCAGCAACCGGGTCCACAATGAGCAGTTCTTC.